The 23 T cell receptor beta chains listed next were all sequenced from one sample in a study of blood T cell repertoires in COVID-19. TCRdb keeps only in-frame clones here, not all; method: immunoSEQ multiplex PCR. The sample consists of about 270,000 clones, 70% to 90% of them appearing once. Sequencing input: PBMCs or T cells enriched from blood (not recorded which). These receptor sequences come from a woman aged 55-75 years in a cohort exposed to, infected with or recovered from COVID-19 (not recorded which).

The chain employs TRBV3-1 (or the pseudogene TRBV3-2) and TRBJ2-5, with TRBD1 identical over 9 bases. This CDR3 comprises 15 residues. V dropped 0 bases and J dropped 5; count of bases not matched to a gene: 4. CDR1 and CDR2 (germline): LGHDT, YNNKEL (reference sequence). Here the CDR3 DNA reads TGTGCCAGCAGCCAAGAACAGGGGGCGTTTGAGACCCAGTACTTC. Its protein product is CASSQEQGAFETQYF.

This chain joins TRBV27 and TRBJ2-1; 13 bases line up with TRBD2. The CDR3 covers 18 residues. Germline V gene lookup returns CDR1 MNHEY and CDR2 SMNVEV (reference sequence). V shed 4 bases, J shed 2 bases, and the junction held 8 bases outside the gene matches. The DNA of the CDR3 is TGTGCCAGCAGTTGGAGGACTAGCGGGAGTAACCCCTACAATGAGCAGTTCTTC. Translating it yields CASSWRTSGSNPYNEQFF.

By its share, this clone is medium-sized. The chain is built from TRBV6-2 or TRBV6-3 and TRBJ1-2, with 9 bases that match TRBD1. The CDR3 is made up of 15 amino acids. Germline CDR1 is MNHEY and CDR2 is SVGEGT. Trimming cost V 0 bases and J 8 bases; bases outside gene matches: 7. In nucleotides, the CDR3 is TGTGCCAGCAGTTACTCCGGACAGGGGAAGGACGGCTACACCTTC. Encoded protein: CASSYSGQGKDGYTF.

The chain carries TRBV30 and TRBJ1-3, with TRBD1 identical over 8 bases. This CDR3 is built from 15 residues. Trimming removed 2 bases from V and 3 bases from J; junction bases left unmatched: 6. Germline CDR1 is GTSNPN and CDR2 is SVGIG (reference sequence). In nucleotides, the CDR3 is TGTGCCTGGAGTTTAACAGGGGGACTTGGAAACACCATATATTTT. Its protein is CAWSLTGGLGNTIYF.

This clone was detected a few times. The rearrangement uses TRBV14 and TRBJ2-7; D is possibly TRBD1 (5 bases). The CDR3 consists of 17 residues. Per germline, CDR1 SGHDN and CDR2 FVKESK. Trimming took off 0 bases at V and 3 bases at J, with 18 bases between the two ends. CDR3 sequence reads: CASSQEGFGAESYEQYF. CDR3 sequence (DNA): TGTGCCAGCAGCCAAGAGGGGTTTGGGGCGGAGAGCTACGAGCAGTACTTC.

The sample holds one count of this clone. V is TRBV7-3 and J is TRBJ2-2, with D unclear. V was cut by 5 bases and J by 8 bases, with 12 bases left in between. This CDR3 region has 13 residues. CDR1 and CDR2 (germline): SGHTA, FQGTGA. CDR3 sequence: CASSPRSKGELFF. The CDR3, as DNA: TGTGCCAGCAGCCCTCGGAGTAAAGGGGAGCTGTTTTTT.

This chain joins TRBV5-1 and TRBJ2-7; D might be TRBD1 (5 bases). This CDR3 spans 14 amino acids. V lost 1 base, J lost 5 bases, and 13 bases lay in between. Germline V gives CDR1 SGHRS, CDR2 YFSETQ. The CDR3 DNA sequence: TGCGCCAGCAGCTTGACAGGCCTCCCCAACGAGCAGTACTTC. Protein sequence: CASSLTGLPNEQYF.

This rearrangement joins TRBV28 to TRBJ1-1; D gene unclear. V was clipped by 6 bases and J by 1 base, with 9 bases between them. From germline, CDR1 is MDHEN and CDR2 SYDVKM. The CDR3 length is 13 residues. The CDR3 here is CASSPEGNTEAFF. In DNA, the CDR3 is TGTGCCAGCAGCCCCGAGGGGAACACTGAAGCTTTCTTT.

The chain is built from TRBV30 and TRBJ1-1; no clear D gene. Germline CDR1 and CDR2: GTSNPN and SVGIG (reference sequence). V was cut by 3 bases and J by 7 bases, with 15 bases left in between. This CDR3 is built from 13 residues. CDR3 residues: CAWSRDRRNEAFF. As DNA, the CDR3 is TGTGCCTGGAGCCGGGATCGTCGAAATGAAGCTTTCTTT.

The J gene is TRBJ2-3, the V gene TRBV6-5; D not resolved. The CDR3 consists of 11 residues. Per the germline V gene, CDR1 is MNHEY and CDR2 is SVGAGI. V lost 11 bases, J lost 2 bases, and 8 bases lay in between. The CDR3 DNA is TGTGCCGGCGGCCTCACAGATACGCAGTATTTT. It yields the protein CAGGLTDTQYF.

The gene calls are TRBV27 and TRBJ2-7; the D is unclear. Germline CDR1 and CDR2: MNHEY and SMNVEV (reference sequence). Trimming left V 9 bases short and J 2 bases short, with 17 bases between. CDR3 length equals 14 residues. The CDR3 protein is CASKLTSFPYEQYF. The CDR3 DNA reads TGTGCCAGTAAACTGACTTCCTTCCCCTACGAGCAGTACTTC.

The V gene is TRBV3-1 (or the pseudogene TRBV3-2), the J gene TRBJ2-3; a possible D gene is TRBD1 (5 bases). Per the germline V gene, CDR1 is LGHDT and CDR2 is YNNKEL (reference sequence). V was cut by 4 bases and J by 0 bases, with 14 bases left in between. The CDR3 contains 16 residues. The CDR3 region has the DNA TGTGCCAGCAGCCCCAGGGCGGATTTTAGCACAGATACGCAGTATTTT. As protein: CASSPRADFSTDTQYF.

The chain employs TRBV5-4 and TRBJ1-2; 7 nucleotides match TRBD1. The CDR3 length is 16 residues. The trim removed 2 bases at V and 4 bases at J, leaving 11 bases unmatched. Germline V lookup: CDR1 SGHNT, CDR2 YYREEE (reference sequence). The CDR3 bases are TGTGCCAGCAGCTTAGGGACAGACCCGACTCTCTATGGCTACACCTTC. Amino acids: CASSLGTDPTLYGYTF. Complete variable domain (other parts from reference TRBV5-4 and TRBJ1-2): ETGVTQSPTHLIKTRGQQVTLRCSSQSGHNTVSWYQQALGQGPQFIFQYYREEENGRGNFPPRFSGLQFPNYSSELNVNALELDDSALYLCASSLGTDPTLYGYTFGSGTRLTVV.

This chain links TRBV5-1 with TRBJ2-7, with 8 bases matching TRBD1. Germline loops: CDR1 SGHRS, CDR2 YFSETQ. This CDR3 comprises 15 residues. Losses at the gene ends were 0 bases for V and 7 bases for J; bases not matched to a gene: 9. Written as DNA, the CDR3 is TGCGCCAGCAGCTTGGGCCCGATGACAGGGGAAGAGCAGTACTTC. This translates into CASSLGPMTGEEQYF.

The chain joins TRBV13 to TRBJ2-2, with 10 bases identical to TRBD2. Germline V CDR1 and CDR2: PRHDT, FYEKMQ (reference sequence). The CDR3 is made up of 15 amino acids. V trimming: 5 bases; J trimming: 3 bases; junction bases outside the gene matches: 3. The CDR3 protein is CASSRSGRDTGELFF. The DNA of the CDR3 is TGTGCCAGCAGCAGGAGCGGGAGGGACACCGGGGAGCTGTTTTTT. Combining the CDR3 with reference TRBV13 and TRBJ2-2 gives the whole variable domain AAGVIQSPRHLIKEKRETATLKCYPIPRHDTVYWYQQGPGQDPQFLISFYEKMQSDKGSIPDRFSAQQFSDYHSELNMSSLELGDSALYFCASSRSGRDTGELFFGEGSRLTVL.

The chain combines TRBV5-1 with TRBJ2-5, with TRBD1 identical over 10 bases. V trimming: 1 base; J trimming: 5 bases; junction bases outside the gene matches: 8. The CDR3 totals 16 residues. The germline V gene has CDR1 SGHRS and CDR2 YFSETQ. DNA for the CDR3: TGCGCCAGCAGCTTGCCCGGGGACAGGGGTAGGGAGACCCAGTACTTC. Its translation is CASSLPGDRGRETQYF.

The chain uses TRBV9 and TRBJ2-2; possible D gene TRBD1, 5 bases. The germline V and J ends were trimmed by 6 bases and 4 bases, with 16 bases remaining between them. This CDR3 has 15 amino acids. CDR1 is SGDLS and CDR2 is YYNGEE in the germline V gene. CDR3 sequence reads: CASTPFDRGTGELFF. The CDR3 nucleotides are TGTGCCAGCACCCCGTTCGATAGGGGCACCGGGGAGCTGTTTTTT.

This clone has just one count. V is TRBV6-4 and J is TRBJ2-4; TRBD2 aligns across 16 bases. Trimming removed 6 bases from V and 0 bases from J; junction bases left unmatched: 11. The CDR3 loop spans 20 amino acids. In germline, CDR1 is MRHNA, CDR2 SNTAGT. Written as DNA, the CDR3 is TGTGCCAGCAGACCGGGGACTAGCGGGAGGGCAAAGTTAGCCAAAAACATTCAGTACTTC. This codes for CASRPGTSGRAKLAKNIQYF.

V gene TRBV7-2 combines with J gene TRBJ1-6; D is unclear. V was clipped by 5 bases and J by 1 base, with 9 bases between them. This CDR3 has 15 residues. Germline values: CDR1 SGHTA, CDR2 FQGNSA. This CDR3 reads CASSIQSSYNSPLHF. CDR3 sequence (DNA): TGTGCCAGCAGCATACAGTCGTCCTATAATTCACCCCTCCACTTT.

On this clone itself: The junction shows a germline mismatch at one end, possibly a read error. In DNA, the CDR3 is TGTGCCAGCAGCATACAGGCCTATGATTCACCCCTCCACTTT. Protein: CASSIQAYDSPLHF. This rearrangement joins TRBV2 to TRBJ1-6, with D maybe TRBD1 (5 bases). The germline gives CDR1 SNHLY, CDR2 FYNNEI. CDR3 length: 14 residues.

This chain joins TRBV28 and TRBJ1-1; D is unresolved. This CDR3 is 12 amino acids long. CDR1 is MDHEN and CDR2 is SYDVKM in the germline V gene. With 5 bases removed from V and 2 bases from J, the gap between germline ends came to 6 bases. The DNA for the CDR3 is TGTGCCAGCAGTCCTTCTAACACTGAAGCTTTCTTT. This sequence encodes CASSPSNTEAFF. The entire variable domain, with the rest obtained from reference TRBV28 and TRBJ1-1, is as follows: DVKVTQSSRYLVKRTGEKVFLECVQDMDHENMFWYRQDPGLGLRLIYFSYDVKMKEKGDIPEGYSVSREKKERFSLILESASTNQTSMYLCASSPSNTEAFFGQGTRLTVV.

V and J are TRBV28 and TRBJ2-1, with 10 positions matching TRBD1. V gave up 5 bases and J gave up 12 bases; unmatched junction bases: 16. The CDR3 has 16 residues. CDR1 and CDR2 from the germline V gene are MDHEN and SYDVKM. For the CDR3, the DNA is TGTGCCAGCAGTCCGTTAGGGGACAGGGGCCACCTTGGGCAGTTCTTC. It encodes CASSPLGDRGHLGQFF.

The chain carries TRBV7-8 and TRBJ1-1; D is unclear. Looked up from germline, CDR1 is SGHVS and CDR2 is FQNEAQ. V shed 4 bases and J shed 1 base, with 7 bases lying between them. The CDR3 is 13 residues long. CDR3 loop: CASSSRGNTEAFF. The CDR3, as DNA: TGTGCCAGCAGCTCTCGGGGGAACACTGAAGCTTTCTTT.